The T cell receptor (beta chain) described here comes from a study of long-term antiretroviral therapy in people with HIV (dated by TCRdb to 2021 to 2024). In terms of the full investigation: The earliest samples were collected roughly a decade before the 2015 WHO recommendation for immediate ART, at a time when ART was usually postponed until CD4 counts fell. Of the approximately 28 participants with HIV, approximately 11 were female. Test extractions of a monoclonal T-cell line alongside a few dozen polyclonal samples showed no cross-contamination during QIAcube processing. The cohort contributed about 200 cryopreserved PBMC samples from a few dozen adults with confirmed HIV infection, collected serially over a mean of approximately six years (range 1-12). A retrospective serial study tested whether ART initiation and durable HIV suppression were associated with changes in peripheral blood TRB repertoire composition and diversity.

This clone occurred once. Its antigen is unknown. Base-call qualities are not available, and no considerably larger clone is one nucleotide away. To be included, a participant needed at least one PBMC sample from before ART initiation plus at least two post-ART samples. Treatment was received in the United States of America by all participants with HIV. Before DNA extraction, cryopreserved samples of about 1-11 million PBMC were thawed and then washed. At the time of the earliest PBMC sample for each participant with HIV, ages ranged from roughly 23 to 60 years. PBMC samples from each participant spanned 1-4 timepoints before ART initiation and 2-8 timepoints after ART initiation, with a median of 7 samples. For every participant, serial HIV viral load, CD4+ T-cell count, ART history and demographic data were obtained. Using a Qiagen kit on a QIAcube, genomic DNA was extracted from unsorted PBMC, with samples processed in batches of 12.

The immunoSEQ hsTCRB v3.0 assay was used at survey level resolution to sequence the TRB variable region. The target sequencing depth for TRB was roughly 40,000-55,000 T-cell genomes per sample. TRB libraries were pooled and sequenced on an Illumina MiSeq using a v3 150-cycle kit. Per the source publication's procedure: Repertoire analysis ran in R within a reproducible Nextflow workflow covering QC, data transformation and analysis. Custom analyses were implemented in LymphoSeq2, an R package for AIRR-Seq data exploration. A few samples that produced fewer than 5000 total TRB sequences were removed, so some 180 HIV repertoires were analyzed. Among the approximately 180 HIV repertoires that were kept, 59 were collected before ART initiation and 120 to 140 were collected after ART initiation. Each repertoire was downsampled to 5000 TRB nucleotide sequences, and summary statistics were averaged across 100 downsampling iterations. Only TRB sequences with CDR3 regions of at least seven amino acids were retained for analysis. A Shannon entropy-derived clonality score and the Gini coefficient were used to measure diversity. In the repertoire networks, any two of the top 5000 CDR3 amino acid sequences were connected whenever the two sequences differed by an edit distance of one. GLIPH2 predicted antigen specificity groups and MHC restriction for TRB CDR3 amino acid sequences. To flag known associations with CMV, EBV, HIV or tissue antigens, CDR3 amino acid sequences were compared against VDJdb and McPAS-TCR. Pre-ART, post-ART and control groups were compared with Wilcoxon signed-rank tests and Holm-Bonferroni correction. Not all clones reach the TCRdb copy of this immuneACCESS table, which keeps in-frame sequences only. Checked studies attribute under half of the gap to unresolved V genes and leave the rest unexplained. V and J calls and clone size are as listed in that table; D and trimming were resolved from the DNA. Counted in this sample were tens of thousands of clones; roughly 84% of them appeared once. About 10% of the sample is taken by the ten largest.

What the research found in general, with its limitations: Starting ART was linked to a significant rise in TRB diversity, yet even with long-term ART the diversity remained significantly lower than in transplant donor controls. The repertoire was dominated across all time points by expanded TRB clones identified before ART initiation, although this dominance was seen to fluctuate and to decrease in many PLHIV after ART. Because PBMC availability was limited, only the TCR beta chain was sequenced, with no alpha chain pairing. Samples dated from 2004 to 2017, and the ART regimens used may be less effective than current ones. Inferences about post-ART repertoire changes are limited because no data were available on ART adherence, viral resistance or therapy changes. Narrower CDR3 length ranges were observed in HIV repertoires than in controls, and an antigen-experienced repertoire with only a slight naive shift after ART was suggested by the network structure. Because pre-ART samples had limited cell numbers, profiling was done on unsorted PBMC rather than on sorted CD4+ and CD8+ T cells.

The CDR3 numbers 14 residues from cysteine through phenylalanine. Just the 42-base CDR3 DNA is kept, in frame starting at base 1. The CDR1 and CDR2 encoded by the germline V gene (reference sequence) are SEHNR and FQNEAQ. V lost 1 base and J lost 2 bases; the stretch between them is 8 bases long. The material sequenced was unsorted PBMCs, taken less than 2.5 years after starting antiretroviral therapy. This sequence originates from a man aged 35 to 55 with HIV. This receptor chain uses TRBV7-9 and TRBJ1-2; too little of a D gene remains to name it. For the CDR3, the sequence is CASSLGTANYGYTF. The nucleotides read TGTGCCAGCAGCTTAGGAACAGCCAACTATGGCTACACCTTC.